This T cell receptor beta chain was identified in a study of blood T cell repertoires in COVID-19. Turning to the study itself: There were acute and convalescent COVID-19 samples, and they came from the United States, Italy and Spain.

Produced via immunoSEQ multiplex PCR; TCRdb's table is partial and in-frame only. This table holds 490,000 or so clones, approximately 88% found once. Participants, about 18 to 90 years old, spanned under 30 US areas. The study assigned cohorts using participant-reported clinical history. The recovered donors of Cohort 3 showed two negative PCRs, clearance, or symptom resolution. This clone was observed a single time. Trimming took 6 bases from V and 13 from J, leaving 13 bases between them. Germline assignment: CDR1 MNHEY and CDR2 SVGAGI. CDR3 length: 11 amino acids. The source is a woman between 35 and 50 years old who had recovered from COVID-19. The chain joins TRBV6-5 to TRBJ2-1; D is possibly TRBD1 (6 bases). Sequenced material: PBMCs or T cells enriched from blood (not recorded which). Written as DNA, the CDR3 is TGTGCCAGCAGCGATACAGGGCTCCAGTTCTTC. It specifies CASSDTGLQFF.